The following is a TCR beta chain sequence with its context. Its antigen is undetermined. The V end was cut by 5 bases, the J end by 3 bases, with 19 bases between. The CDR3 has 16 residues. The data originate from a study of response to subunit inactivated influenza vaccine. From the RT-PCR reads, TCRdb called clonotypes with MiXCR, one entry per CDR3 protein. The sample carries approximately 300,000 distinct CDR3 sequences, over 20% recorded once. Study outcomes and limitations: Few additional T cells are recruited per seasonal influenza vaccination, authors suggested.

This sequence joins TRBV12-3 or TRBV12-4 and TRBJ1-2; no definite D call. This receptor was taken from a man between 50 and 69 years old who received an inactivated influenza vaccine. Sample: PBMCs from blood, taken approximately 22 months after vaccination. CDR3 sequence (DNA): TGTGCCAGCAGTAAAGGTAGATCCTCCGGGGACTATGGCTACACCTTC. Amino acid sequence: CASSKGRSSGDYGYTF.